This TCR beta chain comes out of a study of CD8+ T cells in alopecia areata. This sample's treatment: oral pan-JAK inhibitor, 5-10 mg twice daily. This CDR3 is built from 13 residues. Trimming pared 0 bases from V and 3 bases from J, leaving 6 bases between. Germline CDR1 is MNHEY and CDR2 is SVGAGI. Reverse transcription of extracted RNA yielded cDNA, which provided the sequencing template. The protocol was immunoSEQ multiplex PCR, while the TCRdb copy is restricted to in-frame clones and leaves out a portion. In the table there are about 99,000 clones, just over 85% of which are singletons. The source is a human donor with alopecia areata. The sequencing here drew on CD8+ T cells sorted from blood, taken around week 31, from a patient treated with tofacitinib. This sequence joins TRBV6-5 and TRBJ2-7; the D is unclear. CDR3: CASSYSVNYEQYF. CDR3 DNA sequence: TGTGCCAGCAGTTACTCGGTTAACTACGAGCAGTACTTC.